This is a list of T cell receptor beta chains from one sample in a study of blood T cell repertoires in COVID-19. The repertoire was sequenced with immunoSEQ multiplex PCR; TCRdb's copy has only in-frame clones and lacks some. The table has roughly 410,000 clones, approximately 88% seen once; the top ten hold over 1%. The sequencing sample was made of peripheral blood. The receptor set was obtained from a man in his forties with acute or convalescent COVID-19. The CDR3 runs from the conserved cysteine through the conserved F or W. A D gene is named only where the DNA matches it firmly. Part of the rows lack a size; the others show once, few, many or a class for expanded clones.

TRBD1 | TRBJ2-7 | TRBV5-6 | - | TGTGCCAGCAGCTTGTCAGGGACAGCGATTACCTACGAGCAGTACTTC | CASSLSGTAITYEQYF
TRBD2 | TRBJ2-1 | TRBV7-9 | once | TGTGCCAGCAGTTTACTAGCGGGCCCCAATGAGCAGTTCTTC | CASSLLAGPNEQFF
- | TRBJ2-3 | TRBV3-1/TRBV3-2 | - | TGTGCCAGCAGCCAAGGTGGACACCCGCGGGATACGCAGTATTTT | CASSQGGHPRDTQYF
- | TRBJ2-1 | TRBV28 | - | TGTGCCAGCAGCCGTGTGGAGGGGATCGGCGAGCAGTTCTTC | CASSRVEGIGEQFF
- | TRBJ1-4 | TRBV2 | - | TGTGCCAGCAGTAGAGGGTTGTCTAATGAAAAACTGTTTTTT | CASSRGLSNEKLFF
- | TRBJ1-1 | TRBV30 | - | TGTGCCTGGAGGACGCCAGAGGCCACAGCTTTCTTT | CAWRTPEATAFF
- | TRBJ1-2 | TRBV7-9 | - | TGTGCCAGCAGCTCCGACAGTTATGGCTACACCTTC | CASSSDSYGYTF
TRBD1 | TRBJ1-1 | TRBV10-3 | - | TGTGCCATCAGTCCACAGGGGGCTATGAACACTGAAGCTTTCTTT | CAISPQGAMNTEAFF
TRBD1 | TRBJ2-7 | TRBV12-5 | - | TGTGCTAGTGCCCCCCGGCGGCAGGGGGTATCCGAGCAGTACTTC | CASAPRRQGVSEQYF
- | TRBJ2-7 | TRBV9 | - | TGTGCCAGCAGCGTAGAGGCAGGGTGGGAGCAGTACTTC | CASSVEAGWEQYF
- | TRBJ1-1 | TRBV3-1/TRBV3-2 | once | TGTGCCAGCAGCCAAGTCGTCAGATCTCATGAAGCTTTCTTT | CASSQVVRSHEAFF
- | TRBJ1-5 | TRBV7-9 | - | TGTGCCAGCAGCCCCCGGGAGGCGAGGGGACCCCAGCATTTT | CASSPREARGPQHF
- | TRBJ1-1 | TRBV29-1 | once | TGCAGCGAAGGCTCGGGCACTGAAGCTTTCTTT | CSEGSGTEAFF
TRBD2 | TRBJ2-3 | TRBV3-1/TRBV3-2 | - | TGTGCCAGCAGCCAAGGAGGCCCCCGGGGGGGTACGCAGTATTTT | CASSQGGPRGGTQYF
TRBD1 | TRBJ1-2 | TRBV19 | - | TGTGCCAGTAGTCGACAGGGGGCGGGCTATGGCTACACCTTC | CASSRQGAGYGYTF
TRBD2 | TRBJ2-7 | TRBV4-2 | - | TGTGCCAGCAGCCAAGGGGACTCGGGAGGGTACGAGCAGTACTTC | CASSQGDSGGYEQYF
- | TRBJ1-6 | TRBV9 | few | TGTGCCAGCAGCGCCTCCCCTTACGAGGCGAGCTCCTATAATTCACCCCTCCACTTT | CASSASPYEASSYNSPLHF
- | TRBJ2-5 | TRBV30 | - | TGTGCCTGGAGTGTACGGGTTAGCGGAGAGACCCAGTACTTC | CAWSVRVSGETQYF
TRBD1 | TRBJ2-7 | TRBV7-9 | - | TGTGCCAGCAGCTTCCGGGACAGTCCCTACGAGCAGTACTTC | CASSFRDSPYEQYF
TRBD1 | TRBJ1-5 | TRBV7-2 | - | TGTGCCAGCAGCTTGGGGACAGGGTTTTACCAGCCCCAGCATTTT | CASSLGTGFYQPQHF
TRBD2 | TRBJ2-3 | TRBV11-3 | - | TGTGCCAGCAGCTTCGGCGAGCGGGGTCGCACAGATACGCAGTATTTT | CASSFGERGRTDTQYF
- | TRBJ1-6 | TRBV5-4 | - | TGTGCCAGCAGCACGGACAGAGTAGGCTCACCCCTCCACTTT | CASSTDRVGSPLHF
- | TRBJ2-7 | TRBV15 | - | TGTGCCACCAGCAGACGTACAGGGTACGAGCAGTACTTC | CATSRRTGYEQYF
- | TRBJ2-2 | TRBV19 | - | TGTGCCAGTTTTGGTCGACGGGATATCCCCGGGGAGCTGTTTTTT | CASFGRRDIPGELFF
- | TRBJ1-2 | TRBV24-1 | - | TGTGCCACCAGTGAGGGCTTGGGTTATGGCTACACCTTC | CATSEGLGYGYTF
- | TRBJ1-5 | TRBV7-9 | - | TGTGCCAGCAGCTTAGACCGGGATGGCAATCAGCCCCAGCATTTT | CASSLDRDGNQPQHF
- | TRBJ1-1 | TRBV2 | - | TGTGCCAGCCTATCTGCGCGGGGGCCCGAAGCTTTCTTT | CASLSARGPEAFF
TRBD2 | TRBJ2-2 | TRBV2 | - | TGTGCCAGCAGTGAATATGGTGAGCGGGAGACGAACACCGGGGAGCTGTTTTTT | CASSEYGERETNTGELFF
- | TRBJ2-7 | TRBV10-3 | - | TGTGCCATTCGGGGGTTAAGATCTACTACCTACGAGCAGTACTTC | CAIRGLRSTTYEQYF
- | TRBJ1-2 | TRBV6-5 | - | TGTGCCAGCGGGGCACTCTATGGCTACACCTTC | CASGALYGYTF
- | TRBJ1-1 | TRBV6-2/TRBV6-3 | - | TGTGCCAGCAGTTACTCGTTGCGTGGTCTGAACACTGAAGCTTTCTTT | CASSYSLRGLNTEAFF
- | TRBJ2-2 | TRBV7-9 | - | TGTGCCAGCAGCCCTAGCACCGGGGAGCTGTTTTTT | CASSPSTGELFF
- | TRBJ1-3 | TRBV4-1 | few | TGCGCCAGCAGCCAAAGCCGGGGGGGGGCTCACGGAAACACCATATATTTT | CASSQSRGGAHGNTIYF
TRBD2 | TRBJ2-2 | TRBV5-1 | once | TGCGCCAGCAGCCCCCAGCGAGGACTAGCGTCGGGCACCGGGGAGCTGTTTTTT | CASSPQRGLASGTGELFF
TRBD1 | TRBJ2-7 | TRBV19 | - | TGTGCCAGTAGTATAGGGGGGACAGAGGCCTACGAGCAGTACTTC | CASSIGGTEAYEQYF
TRBD2 | TRBJ2-5 | TRBV20-1 | - | TGCAGTGCTAGTGCCCCCGGGCGGGAGGCTGGGGAGACCCAGTACTTC | CSASAPGREAGETQYF
TRBD1 | TRBJ1-5 | TRBV7-2 | few | TGTGCCAGCAGCTTGACAGGGAGCAATCAGCCCCAGCATTTT | CASSLTGSNQPQHF
TRBD1 | TRBJ2-5 | TRBV28 | - | TGTGCCAGCAGTTTCCCGGCGGACAGGGGGTATGAGACCCAGTACTTC | CASSFPADRGYETQYF
- | TRBJ2-5 | TRBV2 | - | TGTGCCAGCACTCTTTGGAGCCAGGGACAAGAGACCCAGTACTTC | CASTLWSQGQETQYF
- | TRBJ2-3 | TRBV24-1 | once | TGTGCCACCAGTGATAGCGGGTCGCCCTCCACAGATACGCAGTATTTT | CATSDSGSPSTDTQYF